A single sample gave rise to the 20 T cell receptor beta chains below, sequenced in a study of early T cells in non-severe SARS-CoV-2 infection. TCRdb redid the calling of the 5' RACE reads with MiXCR, one entry per CDR3 protein. Here the sample spans some 80,000 distinct CDR3 sequences, 12% to 15% being singletons. The sample consisted of whole blood. Receptors originate from an adult who was a healthcare worker with PCR-confirmed SARS-CoV-2 infection or an uninfected control (not recorded which).

The sample holds a few counts of this clonotype. The chain is built from TRBV20-1 and TRBJ2-3; D assignment may be TRBD1 or TRBD2 (5 bases each). Germline loops: CDR1 DFQATT, CDR2 SNEGSKA (reference sequence). This CDR3 has 13 residues. The V end was cut by 6 bases, the J end by 1 base, with 11 bases between. The CDR3 nucleotides read TGCAGTGCCTCCTTGGGGGGCACAGATACGCAGTATTTT. It is translated as CSASLGGTDTQYF.

About this clonotype itself: An end of the junction does not agree with germline; a read error may underlie this. J is TRBJ2-7 and V is TRBV6-2 or TRBV6-3; a possible D gene is TRBD2 (5 bases). The CDR3 has 12 residues. Germline CDR1 MNHEY, CDR2 SVGEGT. For the CDR3, the DNA is TGTGCCAGCAGTTACATCCGAGGCCGGGAAGACTTC. It translates to CASSYIRGREDF.

This clonotype showed up just a few times. The chain couples TRBV20-1 to TRBJ2-5; 7 nucleotides align to TRBD1. Germline loops: CDR1 DFQATT, CDR2 SNEGSKA (reference sequence). Unmatched junction bases numbered 4, after V lost 6 bases and J lost 0 bases. This CDR3 comprises 13 residues. CDR3 protein: CSARGQYQETQYF. In DNA form, the CDR3 reads TGCAGTGCGAGGGGGCAGTACCAAGAGACCCAGTACTTC.

Ten or more counts support this clonotype. This chain links TRBV5-1 with TRBJ2-2; possible D gene TRBD1, 5 bases. Germline assignment: CDR1 SGHRS and CDR2 YFSETQ. V was trimmed by 4 bases and J by 4 bases, leaving 14 bases between them. The CDR3 loop spans 15 amino acids. The CDR3 loop reads CASSVTHRGTGELFF. The CDR3 coding sequence is TGCGCCAGCAGCGTTACTCATAGGGGCACCGGGGAGCTGTTTTTT.

This clonotype was seen at least ten times. The chain links TRBV5-1 to TRBJ2-5, with 12 bases identical to TRBD1. Germline values: CDR1 SGHRS, CDR2 YFSETQ. The CDR3 is made up of 17 amino acids. V was clipped by 7 bases and J by 2 bases; unmatched bases: 12. This CDR3 is CASGRDRGRRGQETQYF. The DNA of the CDR3 is TGCGCCAGCGGCCGGGACAGGGGGCGCCGGGGACAAGAGACCCAGTACTTC. Variable domain in full (rest from reference TRBV5-1 and TRBJ2-5): KAGVTQTPRYLIKTRGQQVTLSCSPISGHRSVSWYQQTPGQGLQFLFEYFSETQRNKGNFPGRFSGRQFSNSRSEMNVSTLELGDSALYLCASGRDRGRRGQETQYFGPGTRLLVL.

In this sample, this clonotype turned up a few times. The chain has TRBV3-1 and TRBJ1-1; 10 bases are a match to TRBD1. V dropped 3 bases and J dropped 10; count of bases not matched to a gene: 11. CDR1 and CDR2 from the germline V gene are LGHDT and YNNKEL (reference sequence). The CDR3 runs to 15 residues. CDR3: CASSQDRRDRGVAFF. In DNA, the CDR3 is TGTGCCAGCAGCCAGGATCGACGGGACAGGGGAGTAGCTTTCTTT.

This chain joins TRBV7-9 and TRBJ2-2, with D perhaps matching TRBD1 (6 bases). Trimming shortened V by 1 base and J by 11 bases, and 14 bases separated the two germline ends. Germline assignment: CDR1 SEHNR and CDR2 FQNEAQ (reference sequence). This CDR3 has 14 residues. CDR3 in amino acids: CASSLVPGGQELFF. The CDR3 DNA sequence: TGTGCCAGCAGCTTAGTCCCTGGGGGACAAGAGCTGTTTTTT.

The sample holds a few counts of this clonotype. The chain has TRBV29-1 and TRBJ2-2; D perhaps matches TRBD2 (6 bases). This CDR3 has 13 amino acids. Germline loops: CDR1 SQVTM, CDR2 ANQGSEA. The V gene lost 6 bases and the J gene lost 6 bases, with 14 bases spanning the gap. This chain's CDR3 is CSVTKTSSGELFF. CDR3 DNA sequence: TGCAGCGTAACAAAAACTAGCTCCGGGGAGCTGTTTTTT.

The gene calls are TRBV3-1 and TRBJ1-2; D is unclear. The CDR3 runs to 13 residues. CDR1 and CDR2 from the germline V gene are LGHDT and YNNKEL (reference sequence). Trimming stripped 1 base from V and 3 bases from J, with 6 bases between. CDR3 in amino acids: CASSQAADYGYTF. In nucleotides, the CDR3 is TGTGCCAGCAGCCAAGCGGCTGACTATGGCTACACCTTC. The full variable domain, its missing parts supplied by reference TRBV3-1 and TRBJ1-2, is DTAVSQTPKYLVTQMGNDKSIKCEQNLGHDTMYWYKQDSKKFLKIMFSYNNKELIINETVPNRFSPKSPDKAHLNLHINSLELGDSAVYFCASSQAADYGYTFGSGTRLTVV.

In this sample, this clonotype turned up many times. The chain uses TRBV6-4 and TRBJ1-2; 7 bases match TRBD1. Germline trimming cut 8 bases from V and 7 bases from J; bases unmatched to any gene: 10. The CDR3 consists of 13 residues. CDR1 and CDR2 from the germline V gene are MRHNA and SNTAGT. CDR3 region: CASSATGDGGYTF. DNA for the CDR3: TGTGCCAGCTCAGCCACAGGGGACGGTGGCTACACCTTC.

The V gene is TRBV29-1, the J gene TRBJ2-5; D may match TRBD1 or TRBD2 (5 bases each). The CDR3 sequence is 12 residues long. Germline V lookup: CDR1 SQVTM, CDR2 ANQGSEA. Trimming took 4 bases from V and 7 from J, leaving 13 bases between them. The CDR3 coding sequence is TGCAGCGTTGGTTGGGACGGAGGGACCCAGTACTTC. It is translated as CSVGWDGGTQYF.

The V call is TRBV7-6, the J call TRBJ2-3; 9 bases are a match to TRBD1. Germline V gene lookup returns CDR1 SGHVS and CDR2 FNYEAQ. Trimming at V came to 3 bases and at J to 0 bases, leaving 1 base not matched to a gene. The length of the CDR3 is 15 residues. This chain's CDR3 is CASSLGQGSTDTQYF. Here the CDR3 DNA reads TGTGCCAGCAGCTTGGGACAGGGAAGCACAGATACGCAGTATTTT.

The rearrangement joins TRBV4-1 to TRBJ2-1, with 10 bases identical to TRBD2. Germline CDR1 and CDR2: MGHRA and YSYEKL. The CDR3 totals 20 residues. The V segment lost 0 bases and the J segment 0 bases; nucleotides outside the gene matches: 11. CDR3 region: CASSQDASGGHWSSYNEQFF. CDR3 in DNA: TGCGCCAGCAGCCAAGATGCTAGCGGGGGTCACTGGAGCTCCTACAATGAGCAGTTCTTC.

As concerns this clonotype: One junction end does not reproduce the germline sequence, and a read error may be involved. The chain is built from TRBV15 and TRBJ1-1; TRBD1 aligns across 8 bases. Germline V lookup: CDR1 LNHNV, CDR2 YYDKDF (reference sequence). CDR3 length equals 11 residues. In nucleotides, the CDR3 is TGTGTCACCGCGGACAGGGATAGAGCTTTCTTT. Encoded protein: CVTADRDRAFF.

This clonotype occurred many times. This CDR3 is CSVESPTGQKGPQYF. CDR3 nucleotides: TGCAGCGTTGAATCCCCGACGGGACAAAAAGGGCCCCAGTACTTC. V is TRBV29-1 and J is TRBJ2-5, with D possibly matching TRBD1 (6 bases). This CDR3 spans 15 amino acids. Germline lookup yields CDR1 SQVTM and CDR2 ANQGSEA. Trimming removed 2 bases at V and 9 bases at J, with 22 bases between. Supplemented by reference TRBV29-1 and TRBJ2-5, the full variable domain reads SAVISQKPSRDICQRGTSLTIQCQVDSQVTMMFWYRQQPGQSLTLIATANQGSEATYESGFVIDKFPISRPNLTFSTLTVSNMSPEDSSIYLCSVESPTGQKGPQYFGPGTRLLVL.

V and J are TRBV4-3 and TRBJ1-6, with TRBD1 matching 10 bases. After removal of 1 base from V and 3 bases from J, the junction contained 3 bases not matched to a gene. This CDR3 region has 17 residues. Germline V gene sequence: CDR1 LGHNA, CDR2 YSLEER. The CDR3 region is CASSQGTGGNYNSPLHF. For the CDR3, the DNA is TGCGCCAGCAGCCAAGGGACAGGGGGAAACTATAATTCACCCCTCCACTTT.

This clonotype occurred many times. The rearrangement links TRBV30 to TRBJ1-4; the match to TRBD1 covers 7 bases. The CDR3 runs 14 residues. CDR1 GTSNPN and CDR2 SVGIG come from the germline V gene (reference sequence). V shed 5 bases, J shed 8 bases, and the junction held 11 bases outside the gene matches. CDR3 DNA: TGTGCCTGGGGAGAGACAGGGAGGGGCGAAAAACTGTTTTTT. It encodes CAWGETGRGEKLFF.

This sequence joins TRBV29-1 and TRBJ2-1; 7 bases align to TRBD2. V lost 6 bases, J lost 12 bases, and 8 bases stayed unmatched. CDR1 and CDR2 from the germline V gene are SQVTM and ANQGSEA. The CDR3 loop spans 11 amino acids. This chain's CDR3 is CSVGGYRGQFF. In nucleotides, the CDR3 is TGCAGCGTGGGGGGGTATCGAGGGCAGTTCTTC.

This clonotype was counted many times. This chain connects TRBV9 to TRBJ2-1, with 7 bases identical to TRBD1. V was pared by 4 bases and J by 4 bases, with 11 bases of the junction left unmatched. Germline CDR1 SGDLS, CDR2 YYNGEE. This CDR3 contains 16 residues. CDR3 nucleotide sequence: TGTGCCAGCAGCCGCCCCGGGACAGAACCATACAATGAGCAGTTCTTC. Amino acids: CASSRPGTEPYNEQFF. Looking up the rest from reference TRBV9 and TRBJ2-1 gives the full variable domain: DSGVTQTPKHLITATGQRVTLRCSPRSGDLSVYWYQQSLDQGLQFLIQYYNGEERAKGNILERFSAQQFPDLHSELNLSSLELGDSALYFCASSRPGTEPYNEQFFGPGTRLTVL.

V is TRBV11-2 and J is TRBJ2-3; 7 positions agree with TRBD2. This CDR3 is 17 amino acids long. J lost 7 bases, V lost 3 bases, and 16 bases had no gene match. Germline loops: CDR1 SGHAT, CDR2 FQNNGV. CDR3 DNA: TGTGCCAGCAGCTTTACTACCCGGGACCTCGGGGGGAATACGCAGTATTTT. Translating it yields CASSFTTRDLGGNTQYF.